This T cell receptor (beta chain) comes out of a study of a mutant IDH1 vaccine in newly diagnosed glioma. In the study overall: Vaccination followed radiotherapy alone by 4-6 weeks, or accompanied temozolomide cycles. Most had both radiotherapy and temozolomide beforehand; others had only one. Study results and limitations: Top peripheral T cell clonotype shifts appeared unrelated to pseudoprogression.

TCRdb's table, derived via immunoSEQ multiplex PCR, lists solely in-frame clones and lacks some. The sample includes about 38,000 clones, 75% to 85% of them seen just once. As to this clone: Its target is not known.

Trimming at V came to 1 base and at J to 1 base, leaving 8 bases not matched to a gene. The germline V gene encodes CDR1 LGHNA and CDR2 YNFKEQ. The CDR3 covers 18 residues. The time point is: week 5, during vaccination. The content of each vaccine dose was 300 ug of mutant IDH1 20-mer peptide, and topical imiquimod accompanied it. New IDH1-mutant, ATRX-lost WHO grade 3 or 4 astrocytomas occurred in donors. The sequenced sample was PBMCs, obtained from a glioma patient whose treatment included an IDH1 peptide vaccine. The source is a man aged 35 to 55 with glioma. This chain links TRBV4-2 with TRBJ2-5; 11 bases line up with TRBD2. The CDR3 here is CASSQVGGSGGGQETQYF. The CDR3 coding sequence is TGTGCCAGCAGCCAAGTCGGCGGTAGCGGGGGGGGCCAAGAGACCCAGTACTTC.